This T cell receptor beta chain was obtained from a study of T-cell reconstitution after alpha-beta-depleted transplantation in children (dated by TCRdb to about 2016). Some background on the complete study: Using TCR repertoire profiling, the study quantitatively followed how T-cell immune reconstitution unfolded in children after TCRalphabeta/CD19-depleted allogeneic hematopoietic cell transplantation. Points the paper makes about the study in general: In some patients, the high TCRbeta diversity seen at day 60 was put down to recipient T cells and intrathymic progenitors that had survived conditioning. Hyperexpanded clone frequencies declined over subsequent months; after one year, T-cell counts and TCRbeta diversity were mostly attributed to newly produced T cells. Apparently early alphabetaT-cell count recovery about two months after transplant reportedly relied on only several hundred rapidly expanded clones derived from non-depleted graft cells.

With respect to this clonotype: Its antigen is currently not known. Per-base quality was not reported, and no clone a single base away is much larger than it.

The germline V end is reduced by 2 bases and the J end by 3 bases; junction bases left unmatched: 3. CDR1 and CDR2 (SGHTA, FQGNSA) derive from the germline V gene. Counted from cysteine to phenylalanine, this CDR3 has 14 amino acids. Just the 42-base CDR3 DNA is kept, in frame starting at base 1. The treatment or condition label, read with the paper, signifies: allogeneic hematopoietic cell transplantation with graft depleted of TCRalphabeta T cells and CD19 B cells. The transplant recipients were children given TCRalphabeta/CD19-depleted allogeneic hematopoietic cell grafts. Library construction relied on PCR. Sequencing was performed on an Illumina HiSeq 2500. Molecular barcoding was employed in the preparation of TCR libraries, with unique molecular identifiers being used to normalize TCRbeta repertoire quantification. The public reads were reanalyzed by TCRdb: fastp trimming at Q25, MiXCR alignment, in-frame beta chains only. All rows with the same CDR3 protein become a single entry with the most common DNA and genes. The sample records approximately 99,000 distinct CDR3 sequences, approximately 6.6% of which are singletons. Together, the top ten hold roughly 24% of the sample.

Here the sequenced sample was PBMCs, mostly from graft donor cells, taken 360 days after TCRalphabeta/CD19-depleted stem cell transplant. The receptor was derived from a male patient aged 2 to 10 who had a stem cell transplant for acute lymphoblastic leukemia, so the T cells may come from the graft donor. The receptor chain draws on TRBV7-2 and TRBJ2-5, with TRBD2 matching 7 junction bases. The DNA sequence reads TGTGCCAGCAGCTTAAGGCGGGGGAAAGAGACCCAGTACTTC. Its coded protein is CASSLRRGKETQYF.